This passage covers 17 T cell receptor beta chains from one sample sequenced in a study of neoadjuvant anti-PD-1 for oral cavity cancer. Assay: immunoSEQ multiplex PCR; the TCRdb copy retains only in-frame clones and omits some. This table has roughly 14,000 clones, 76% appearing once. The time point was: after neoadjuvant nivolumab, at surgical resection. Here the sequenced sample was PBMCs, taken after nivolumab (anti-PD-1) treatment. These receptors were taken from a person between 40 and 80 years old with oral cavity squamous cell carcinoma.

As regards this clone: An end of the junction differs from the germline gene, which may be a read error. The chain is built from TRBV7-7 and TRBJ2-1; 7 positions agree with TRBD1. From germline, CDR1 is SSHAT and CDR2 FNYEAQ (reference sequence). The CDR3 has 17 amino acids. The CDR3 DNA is TGTGCTAGCAGCCTTTCCTTGACAGGGAGCTCCTACAATGAGCAGTTCTTC. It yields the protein CASSLSLTGSSYNEQFF. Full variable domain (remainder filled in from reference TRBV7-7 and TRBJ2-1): GAGVSQSPRYKVTKRGQDVTLRCDPISSHATLYWYQQALGQGPEFLTYFNYEAQPDKSGLPSDRFSAERPEGSISTLTIQRTEQRDSAMYRCASSLSLTGSSYNEQFFGPGTRLTVL.

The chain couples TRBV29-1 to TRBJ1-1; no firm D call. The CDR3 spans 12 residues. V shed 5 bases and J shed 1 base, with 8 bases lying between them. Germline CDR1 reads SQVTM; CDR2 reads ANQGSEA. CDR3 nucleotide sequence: TGCAGCGTTTCTCAGACGAACACTGAAGCTTTCTTT. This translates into CSVSQTNTEAFF.

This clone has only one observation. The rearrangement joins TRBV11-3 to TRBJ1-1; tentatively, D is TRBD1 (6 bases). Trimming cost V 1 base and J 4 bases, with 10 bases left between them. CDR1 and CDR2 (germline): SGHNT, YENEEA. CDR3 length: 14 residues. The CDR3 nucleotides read TGTGCCAGCAGCTTAGGGGGGCGGGTCACTGAAGCTTTCTTT. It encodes CASSLGGRVTEAFF.

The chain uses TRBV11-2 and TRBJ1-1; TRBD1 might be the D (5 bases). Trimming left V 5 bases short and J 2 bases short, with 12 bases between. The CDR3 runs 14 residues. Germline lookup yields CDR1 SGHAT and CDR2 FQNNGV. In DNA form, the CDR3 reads TGTGCCAGCAGCCCCGGGGGAGAAAACACTGAAGCTTTCTTT. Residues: CASSPGGENTEAFF.

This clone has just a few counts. This CDR3 is CASSYNTGTGSSPLHF. The CDR3 nucleotides read TGTGCCAGCAGTTACAATACCGGGACAGGGTCTTCACCCCTCCACTTT. V is TRBV6-5 and J is TRBJ1-6; 9 nucleotides match TRBD1. The CDR3 extends over 16 amino acids. CDR1 MNHEY and CDR2 SVGAGI come from the germline V gene. The ends lost 2 bases at V and 9 bases at J; junction bases unmatched: 8.

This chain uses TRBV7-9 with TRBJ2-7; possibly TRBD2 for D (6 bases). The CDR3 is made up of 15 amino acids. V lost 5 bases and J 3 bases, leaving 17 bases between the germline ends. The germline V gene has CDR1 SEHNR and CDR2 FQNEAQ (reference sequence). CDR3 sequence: CASSPGVSPLYEQYF. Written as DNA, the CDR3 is TGTGCCAGCAGCCCGGGGGTATCCCCCCTCTACGAGCAGTACTTC. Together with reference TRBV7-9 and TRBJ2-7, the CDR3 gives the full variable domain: DTGVSQNPRHKITKRGQNVTFRCDPISEHNRLYWYRQTLGQGPEFLTYFQNEAQLEKSRLLSDRFSAERPKGSFSTLEIQRTEQGDSAMYLCASSPGVSPLYEQYFGPGTRLTVT.

DNA for the CDR3: TGTGCCAGCAGTTCCGACGACAGGTTGGGCAATCAGCCCCAGCATTTT. Residues: CASSSDDRLGNQPQHF. The rearrangement joins TRBV6-6 to TRBJ1-5, with D perhaps matching TRBD1 (6 bases). There are 16 residues in the CDR3. Germline V gives CDR1 MNHNY, CDR2 SVGAGI (reference sequence). Trimming shortened V by 4 bases and J by 2 bases, and 15 bases separated the two germline ends.

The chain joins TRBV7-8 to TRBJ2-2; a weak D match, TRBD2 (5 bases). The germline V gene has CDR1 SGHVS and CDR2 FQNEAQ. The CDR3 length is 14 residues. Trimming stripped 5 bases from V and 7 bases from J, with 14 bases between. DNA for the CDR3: TGTGCCAGCAGCCCCCGCGTCGGAGGCGGGGAGCTGTTTTTT. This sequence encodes CASSPRVGGGELFF.

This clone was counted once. This chain's CDR3 is CASSWRTSGRVSDTQYF. The CDR3 region has the DNA TGTGCCAGCAGCTGGCGGACTAGCGGGAGGGTGTCAGATACGCAGTATTTT. The rearrangement uses TRBV7-8 and TRBJ2-3; 15 bases are a match to TRBD2. The V segment lost 4 bases and the J segment 4 bases; nucleotides outside the gene matches: 6. CDR3 length: 17 amino acids. Germline values: CDR1 SGHVS, CDR2 FQNEAQ.

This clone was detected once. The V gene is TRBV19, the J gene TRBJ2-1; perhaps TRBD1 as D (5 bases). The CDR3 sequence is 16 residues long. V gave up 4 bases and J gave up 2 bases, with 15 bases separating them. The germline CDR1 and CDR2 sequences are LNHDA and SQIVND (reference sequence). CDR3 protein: CASSNTGMVAYNEQFF. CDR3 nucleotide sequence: TGTGCCAGTAGTAACACAGGAATGGTCGCCTACAATGAGCAGTTCTTC.

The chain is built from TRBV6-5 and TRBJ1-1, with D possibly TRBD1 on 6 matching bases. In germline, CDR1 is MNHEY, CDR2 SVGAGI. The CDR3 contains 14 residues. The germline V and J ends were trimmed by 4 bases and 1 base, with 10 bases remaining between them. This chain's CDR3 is CASSSPDRNTEAFF. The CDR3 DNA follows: TGTGCCAGCAGTTCCCCGGACAGGAACACTGAAGCTTTCTTT.

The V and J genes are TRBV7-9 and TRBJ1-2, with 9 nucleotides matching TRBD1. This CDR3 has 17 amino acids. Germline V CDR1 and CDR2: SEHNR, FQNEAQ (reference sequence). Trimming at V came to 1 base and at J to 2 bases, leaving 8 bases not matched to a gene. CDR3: CASSLVLGTGKNYGYTF. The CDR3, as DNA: TGTGCCAGCAGCTTAGTACTAGGGACAGGGAAAAACTATGGCTACACCTTC.

CDR3 sequence: CASSLSTGGFPEAFF. CDR3 DNA sequence: TGTGCCAGCAGCTTATCGACAGGGGGCTTCCCTGAAGCTTTCTTT. The chain carries TRBV7-8 and TRBJ1-1, with 10 bases that match TRBD1. The CDR3 sequence is 15 residues long. In germline, CDR1 is SGHVS, CDR2 FQNEAQ. Trimming took 2 bases from V and 6 from J; bases not matched to a gene: 6. The variable domain in full, with the rest retrieved from reference TRBV7-8 and TRBJ1-1, is GAGVSQSPRYKVAKRGQDVALRCDPISGHVSLFWYQQALGQGPEFLTYFQNEAQLDKSGLPSDRFFAERPEGSVSTLKIQRTQQEDSAVYLCASSLSTGGFPEAFFGQGTRLTVV.

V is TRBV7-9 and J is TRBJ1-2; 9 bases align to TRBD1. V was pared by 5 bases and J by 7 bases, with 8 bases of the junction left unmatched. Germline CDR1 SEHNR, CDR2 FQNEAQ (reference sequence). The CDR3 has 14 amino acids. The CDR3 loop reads CASSTGGGTPGYTF. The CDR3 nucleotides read TGTGCCAGCAGCACAGGGGGCGGGACACCTGGCTACACCTTC.

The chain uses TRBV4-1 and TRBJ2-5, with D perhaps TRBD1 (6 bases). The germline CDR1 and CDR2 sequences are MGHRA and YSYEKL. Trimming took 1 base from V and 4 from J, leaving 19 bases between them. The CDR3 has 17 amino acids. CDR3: CASSQVQGPRTRETQYF. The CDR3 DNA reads TGCGCCAGCAGCCAAGTACAGGGTCCCAGGACCAGAGAGACCCAGTACTTC.

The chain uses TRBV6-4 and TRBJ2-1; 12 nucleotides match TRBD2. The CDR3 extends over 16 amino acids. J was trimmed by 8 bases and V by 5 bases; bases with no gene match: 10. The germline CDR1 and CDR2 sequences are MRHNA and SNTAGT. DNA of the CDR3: TGTGCCAGCAGTTCTGGAGCGACTAGCGGGAGCTATGAGCAGTTCTTC. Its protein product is CASSSGATSGSYEQFF.

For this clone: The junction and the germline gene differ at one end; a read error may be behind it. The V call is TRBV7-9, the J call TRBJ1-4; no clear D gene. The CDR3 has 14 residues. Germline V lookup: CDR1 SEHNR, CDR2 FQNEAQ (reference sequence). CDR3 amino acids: CASSHPLTNEKLFF. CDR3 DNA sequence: TGTGCCAGCAGCCACCCCCTTACAAATGAGAAACTGTTTTTT.